The 27 T cell receptor beta chains reported below all come from one sample, sequenced in a study of lymphopenia after photon versus proton radiotherapy. TCRdb's table, derived via immunoSEQ multiplex PCR, lists solely in-frame clones and lacks some. The repertoire has tens of thousands of clones, 87% of them found once; the top ten carry about a tenth. Source: peripheral blood, taken from a patient treated with proton-based radiotherapy. The receptors stem from an elderly man with esophageal cancer.

The V call is TRBV29-1, the J call TRBJ1-1; D is uncertain. Trimming left V 3 bases short and J 11 bases short, with 16 bases between. The CDR3 sequence is 12 residues long. Germline CDR1 and CDR2: SQVTM and ANQGSEA. CDR3 region: CSVDGVDDRAFF. The CDR3 DNA follows: TGCAGCGTTGACGGTGTAGACGATCGGGCTTTCTTT.

This sequence joins TRBV10-3 and TRBJ2-3; TRBD1 might be the D (5 bases). Per germline, CDR1 ENHRY and CDR2 SYGVKD. This CDR3 is 12 amino acids long. The V and J ends lost 8 bases and 5 bases respectively, with 11 bases between them. CDR3 loop: CAIYSQGDTQYF. The CDR3, as DNA: TGTGCCATCTATTCCCAGGGAGATACGCAGTATTTT.

The chain joins TRBV9 to TRBJ2-5; D gene ambiguous. V lost 4 bases, J lost 2 bases, and 3 bases lay in between. The CDR3 sequence is 11 residues long. Looked up from germline, CDR1 is SGDLS and CDR2 is YYNGEE. The CDR3 coding sequence is TGTGCCAGCAGCCAACAAGAGACCCAGTACTTC. Protein product: CASSQQETQYF.

This clone was seen just once. V is TRBV6-4 and J is TRBJ2-5, with 8 bases that match TRBD1. With V trimmed by 8 bases and J by 1 base, 0 bases remained unmatched. CDR1 is MRHNA, CDR2 SNTAGT, per germline. The CDR3 contains 12 residues. In DNA form, the CDR3 reads TGTGCCAGCGGACAGGGCCAAGAGACCCAGTACTTC. Translation: CASGQGQETQYF.

This chain connects TRBV5-4 to TRBJ2-7, with 16 bases lining up with TRBD2. Per germline, CDR1 SGHNT and CDR2 YYREEE (reference sequence). This CDR3 is 18 amino acids long. Losses at the gene ends were 3 bases for V and 2 bases for J; bases not matched to a gene: 8. The CDR3 nucleotides read TGTGCCAGCAGCTCGCGAGCCGGGACTAGCGGGAGGGCCTACGAGCAGTACTTC. This encodes CASSSRAGTSGRAYEQYF.

The rearrangement joins TRBV6-5 to TRBJ2-7; maybe TRBD1 (5 bases). This CDR3 comprises 15 residues. The V end was cut by 7 bases, the J end by 4 bases, with 20 bases between. Germline V gene lookup returns CDR1 MNHEY and CDR2 SVGAGI. CDR3 region: CASTKGPRQGYEQYF. The DNA of the CDR3 is TGTGCCAGCACCAAAGGGCCGCGTCAGGGATACGAGCAGTACTTC.

The chain employs TRBV7-7 and TRBJ2-6; unclear D gene. Germline CDR1 reads SSHAT; CDR2 reads FNYEAQ (reference sequence). The germline V and J ends were trimmed by 5 bases and 5 bases, with 22 bases remaining between them. The CDR3 extends over 18 amino acids. In nucleotides, the CDR3 is TGTGCCAGCAGCCCAAATCCAGTGCCACAAAGTCGGGCCAACGTCCTGACTTTC. Translating it yields CASSPNPVPQSRANVLTF.

The chain links TRBV25-1 to TRBJ2-1; D is ambiguous. This CDR3 contains 14 residues. The V and J ends lost 7 bases and 2 bases respectively, with 12 bases between them. CDR1 and CDR2 from the germline V gene are MGHDK and SYGVNS. The CDR3 sequence: CASTPNRAYNEQFF. DNA for the CDR3: TGTGCCAGCACCCCAAACAGAGCCTACAATGAGCAGTTCTTC. Variable domain in full (rest from reference TRBV25-1 and TRBJ2-1): EADIYQTPRYLVIGTGKKITLECSQTMGHDKMYWYQQDPGMELHLIHYSYGVNSTEKGDLSSESTVSRIRTEHFPLTLESARPSHTSQYLCASTPNRAYNEQFFGPGTRLTVL.

This sequence joins TRBV7-6 and TRBJ1-2; a weak D match, TRBD1 (6 bases). Trimming cost V 4 bases and J 4 bases, with 19 bases left between them. The CDR3 spans 16 residues. Germline CDR1 SGHVS, CDR2 FNYEAQ. The CDR3 sequence: CASSYRYRASGYGYTF. CDR3 nucleotides: TGTGCCAGCAGCTACCGCTACAGGGCGAGCGGCTATGGCTACACCTTC.

The chain links TRBV5-1 to TRBJ2-4; tentatively, D is TRBD2 (5 bases). This CDR3 contains 16 residues. Germline V lookup: CDR1 SGHRS, CDR2 YFSETQ. V was pared by 4 bases and J by 9 bases, with 23 bases between. CDR3 region: CASSSDPFGLTGIQYF. The CDR3 DNA reads as TGCGCCAGCAGCAGCGACCCCTTCGGACTCACCGGCATTCAGTACTTC. Full variable domain (outside the CDR3, taken from reference TRBV5-1 and TRBJ2-4): KAGVTQTPRYLIKTRGQQVTLSCSPISGHRSVSWYQQTPGQGLQFLFEYFSETQRNKGNFPGRFSGRQFSNSRSEMNVSTLELGDSALYLCASSSDPFGLTGIQYFGAGTRLSVL.

V usage is TRBV23-1 and J usage is TRBJ1-2, with D maybe TRBD1 (5 bases). TRBV23-1 is an open reading frame whose function is uncertain. The CDR3 extends over 17 amino acids. V was shortened by 2 bases and J by 4 bases, with 20 bases between the two germline ends. CDR3 loop: CASSQEGQGKRGYGYTF. In DNA form, the CDR3 reads TGCGCCAGCAGTCAAGAGGGCCAGGGAAAGAGAGGCTATGGCTACACCTTC.

J is TRBJ2-7 and V is TRBV12-2; the table's D call, TRBD1, has no DNA check behind it. TRBV12-2 is termed a pseudogene. The CDR3 runs 15 residues. CDR3: CASRHPPWTGGEQYF. CDR3 DNA sequence: TGTGCAAGTCGCCACCCGCCCTGGACAGGGGGCGAGCAGTACTTC.

The J gene is TRBJ1-2, the V gene TRBV7-9; D uncertain. This CDR3 spans 12 amino acids. Germline lookup yields CDR1 SEHNR and CDR2 FQNEAQ (reference sequence). V dropped 7 bases and J dropped 5 bases, with 11 bases sitting between them. CDR3 bases: TGTGCCAGCAATACAGCCTTGTATGGCTACACCTTC. Translated: CASNTALYGYTF.

CDR3 amino acids: CASSFYALSADTQYF. Here the CDR3 DNA reads TGTGCCAGCAGCTTTTACGCACTTAGCGCAGATACGCAGTATTTT. The chain employs TRBV7-2 and TRBJ2-3, with a tentative D call TRBD2 (5 bases). Germline assignment: CDR1 SGHTA and CDR2 FQGNSA. The CDR3 sequence is 15 residues long. Trimming took 3 bases from V and 4 from J, leaving 14 bases between them.

The chain carries TRBV7-9 and TRBJ2-1; unclear D gene. The CDR3 totals 14 residues. Germline lookup yields CDR1 SEHNR and CDR2 FQNEAQ (reference sequence). Trimming stripped 3 bases from V and 0 bases from J, with 6 bases between. CDR3 sequence (DNA): TGTGCCAGCAGCTTCCGGAGCTCCTACAATGAGCAGTTCTTC. This translates into CASSFRSSYNEQFF.

The V call is TRBV5-4, the J call TRBJ1-1, with TRBD1 matching over 8 bases. Germline CDR1 is SGHNT and CDR2 is YYREEE (reference sequence). This CDR3 is 13 amino acids long. Germline trimming cut 4 bases from V and 6 bases from J; bases unmatched to any gene: 5. DNA of the CDR3: TGTGCCAGCAGCGCCGACAGGGGCCCTGAAGCTTTCTTT. Amino acids: CASSADRGPEAFF. The whole variable domain, remainder taken from reference TRBV5-4 and TRBJ1-1, is ETGVTQSPTHLIKTRGQQVTLRCSSQSGHNTVSWYQQALGQGPQFIFQYYREEENGRGNFPPRFSGLQFPNYSSELNVNALELDDSALYLCASSADRGPEAFFGQGTRLTVV.

This chain links TRBV27 with TRBJ2-7, with 9 positions matching TRBD2. The CDR3 is 15 residues long. Germline trimming cut 3 bases from V and 0 bases from J; bases unmatched to any gene: 3. Germline CDR1 reads MNHEY; CDR2 reads SMNVEV (reference sequence). CDR3: CASSFGSGSSYEQYF. In DNA form, the CDR3 reads TGTGCCAGCAGTTTTGGTAGCGGGAGCTCCTACGAGCAGTACTTC.

V and J are TRBV18 and TRBJ2-7; D is tentatively TRBD1 or TRBD2 (6 bases each). Germline V gene lookup returns CDR1 KGHSH and CDR2 LQKENI. There are 15 residues in the CDR3. V lost 2 bases to trimming and J lost 0 bases, with 11 bases between them. CDR3 in DNA: TGTGCCAGCTCACCATGGGGGGCGATCTCCTACGAGCAGTACTTC. It encodes CASSPWGAISYEQYF.

CDR3 loop: CASSNRDRDYEQYF. The CDR3 DNA reads as TGTGCCAGCAGCAACCGGGACAGAGATTACGAGCAGTACTTC. The J gene is TRBJ2-7, the V gene TRBV4-2; 7 bases fit TRBD1. The trim removed 5 bases at V and 4 bases at J, leaving 8 bases unmatched. The length of the CDR3 is 14 residues. Germline CDR1 and CDR2: LGHNA and YNFKEQ.

This clone was seen only once. The chain joins TRBV5-5 to TRBJ1-2, with 9 bases identical to TRBD1. The V segment lost 7 bases and the J segment 2 bases; nucleotides outside the gene matches: 6. Germline values: CDR1 SGHKS, CDR2 YYEKEE (reference sequence). This CDR3 has 14 residues. The CDR3 sequence is CASAKTGGNYGYTF. The CDR3 DNA reads as TGTGCCAGCGCCAAGACAGGGGGGAACTATGGCTACACCTTC. Filled out from reference TRBV5-5 and TRBJ1-2, the complete variable domain reads DAGVTQSPTHLIKTRGQQVTLRCSPISGHKSVSWYQQVLGQGPQFIFQYYEKEERGRGNFPDRFSARQFPNYSSELNVNALLLGDSALYLCASAKTGGNYGYTFGSGTRLTVV.

V and J are TRBV7-9 and TRBJ1-4; D ambiguous. V lost 5 bases and J lost 3, with 10 bases in between. This CDR3 is 14 amino acids long. Germline loops: CDR1 SEHNR, CDR2 FQNEAQ (reference sequence). The CDR3 DNA is TGTGCCAGCAGCCGAGATTGGGCTAATGAAAAACTGTTTTTT. Protein sequence: CASSRDWANEKLFF.

The V gene is TRBV18, the J gene TRBJ1-2; D ambiguous. The CDR3 has 13 residues. V lost 3 bases and J 4 bases, leaving 9 bases between the germline ends. The V gene's germline CDR1 is KGHSH and CDR2 LQKENI. CDR3 DNA: TGTGCCAGCTCACCGTCTGGAGGCTATGGCTACACCTTC. Translation: CASSPSGGYGYTF.

The chain recombines TRBV7-2 with TRBJ2-7; 8 positions agree with TRBD1. Germline V gene sequence: CDR1 SGHTA, CDR2 FQGNSA. This CDR3 has 14 residues. Losses at the gene ends were 5 bases for V and 6 bases for J; bases not matched to a gene: 9. This CDR3 is CASSLDRVYLEQYF. CDR3 bases: TGTGCCAGCAGCCTGGACAGGGTATATCTCGAGCAGTACTTC.

The rearrangement joins TRBV9 to TRBJ1-1; possibly TRBD1 for D (5 bases). V was clipped by 4 bases and J by 7 bases, with 14 bases between them. The CDR3 has 13 residues. In germline, CDR1 is SGDLS, CDR2 YYNGEE. CDR3 residues: CASSPGTQYEAFF. The CDR3 DNA follows: TGTGCCAGCAGCCCCGGGACCCAATATGAAGCTTTCTTT.

The genes are TRBV6-1 and TRBJ1-5, with 7 bases lining up with TRBD1. CDR3 size: 16 residues. Germline V CDR1 and CDR2: MNHNS, SASEGT. V dropped 3 bases and J dropped 5; count of bases not matched to a gene: 10. CDR3 amino acids: CASSDFGTEPHQPQHF. The CDR3 DNA is TGTGCCAGCAGTGACTTTGGGACAGAACCACATCAGCCCCAGCATTTT.

The J gene is TRBJ1-2, the V gene TRBV2; weak D call: TRBD1 (5 bases). This CDR3 has 12 residues. The germline CDR1 and CDR2 sequences are SNHLY and FYNNEI. V was pared by 4 bases and J by 6 bases, with 9 bases between. CDR3 bases: TGTGCCAGCAGTGGCCAGGGAGATGGCTACACCTTC. Its translation is CASSGQGDGYTF.

This sequence joins TRBV7-8 and TRBJ1-5, with a possible D match to TRBD1 (6 bases). This CDR3 is built from 19 residues. V gave up 4 bases and J gave up 0 bases, with 22 bases separating them. Germline V gene sequence: CDR1 SGHVS, CDR2 FQNEAQ. Written as DNA, the CDR3 is TGTGCCAGCAGCTCCGCCTGGGACACCCACGATTATAGCAATCAGCCCCAGCATTTT. Translating it yields CASSSAWDTHDYSNQPQHF.